The sequence of this T cell receptor beta chain was determined in a study of patients and donors after allogeneic stem cell transplantation. This clonotype was detected a few times. TCRdb reanalysed the RT-PCR reads using MiXCR and keeps one entry per CDR3 protein. The sample has a few hundred thousand distinct CDR3 sequences, about 37% seen once; the top ten hold under 14%. Trimming left V 6 bases short and J 5 bases short, with 13 bases between. Germline CDR1 and CDR2: MNHEY and SVGAGI. The CDR3 totals 13 residues. This TCR came from a human donor who was either an allogeneic HSCT recipient or a stem cell or donor lymphocyte infusion donor (not recorded which). It is not recorded whose cells these are; they may come from a transplant donor. This chain uses TRBV6-5 with TRBJ1-2; D call uncertain. Sequencing was done on a sample of blood, either unsorted or a sorted T cell fraction (not recorded which). The CDR3, as DNA: TGTGCCAGCAGCAAGGGAGTAGAGTATGGCTACACCTTC. This encodes CASSKGVEYGYTF.